This T cell receptor beta chain was observed in a study of T cell changes during pregnancy in multiple sclerosis. Germline V gene lookup returns CDR1 SGHRS and CDR2 YFSETQ. V lost 4 bases, J lost 2 bases, and 3 bases stayed unmatched. CDR3 length: 17 amino acids. Assay used: immunoSEQ multiplex PCR; TCRdb lists only in-frame clones, some missing. The sample consists of around 42,000 clones, about 90% of them appearing once. This receptor was taken from a female donor with multiple sclerosis, enrolled in a pregnancy study. The source was CD4+ T cells from peripheral blood mononuclear cells, collected in the third trimester of pregnancy. The chain carries TRBV5-1 and TRBJ2-1; 16 positions match TRBD2. DNA for the CDR3: TGCGCCAGCAGCCCAGGGACTAGCGGGAGGGCCTACAATGAGCAGTTCTTC. Amino acids: CASSPGTSGRAYNEQFF. The full variable domain, in which reference TRBV5-1 and TRBJ2-1 provide the parts outside the CDR3, is KAGVTQTPRYLIKTRGQQVTLSCSPISGHRSVSWYQQTPGQGLQFLFEYFSETQRNKGNFPGRFSGRQFSNSRSEMNVSTLELGDSALYLCASSPGTSGRAYNEQFFGPGTRLTVL.